Described below is a single T cell receptor beta chain sequence and its context. Its antigen is currently unknown. This CDR3 spans 13 amino acids. V lost 6 bases, J lost 2 bases, and 9 bases lay in between. Looked up from germline, CDR1 is KGHSH and CDR2 is LQKENI. The data were obtained in a study of OX40 agonist ivuxolimab in advanced cancers. Notes on the study in general: The study found among the lowest clonal expansion in partial responders at 0.1-3.0 mg/kg. The study did not work out the antigen specificity of the expanded peripheral T cells. More expanded clones were found, on average, in CD8+ than in CD4+ T cells.

The protocol was immunoSEQ multiplex PCR, while the TCRdb copy is restricted to in-frame clones and leaves out a portion. The sample has 40,000 to 50,000 clones; 80% to 90% are singletons. Baseline was the first blood sampling point, followed by cycle 4 day 1 and cycle 7 day 1. This sequence was found in an adult with an advanced solid tumor such as melanoma, head and neck, liver or kidney cancer. Sequences were derived from CD4+ or CD8+ T cells sorted from blood, sampled in a trial of the OX40 agonist ivuxolimab. The J gene is TRBJ2-3, the V gene TRBV18; no firm D call. The CDR3 spells CASSLSLTDTQYF. CDR3 in DNA: TGTGCCAGCTCCCTTAGCCTCACAGATACGCAGTATTTT.